The 20 T cell receptor beta chains below were found in one sample sequenced in a study of OX40 agonist ivuxolimab in advanced cancers. Sequenced by immunoSEQ multiplex PCR; TCRdb stores in-frame clones only, minus some. The sample includes roughly 73,000 clones, roughly nine tenths of them seen just once. The sample consisted of CD4+ or CD8+ T cells sorted from blood, taken in a trial of the OX40 agonist ivuxolimab. Receptors originate from an adult with an advanced solid tumor such as melanoma, head and neck, liver or kidney cancer.

This clone was observed once. This chain links TRBV6-6 with TRBJ2-5; D is possibly TRBD1 (5 bases). The germline gives CDR1 MNHNY, CDR2 SVGAGI (reference sequence). Trimming shortened V by 6 bases and J by 2 bases, and 10 bases separated the two germline ends. CDR3 length: 13 amino acids. DNA for the CDR3: TGTGCCAGCAGGGAACAGGTTCAAGAGACCCAGTACTTC. Its translation: CASREQVQETQYF.

The rearrangement links TRBV5-1 to TRBJ1-1; TRBD1 might be the D (5 bases). The V and J ends lost 5 bases and 1 base respectively, with 12 bases between them. The germline V gene encodes CDR1 SGHRS and CDR2 YFSETQ. CDR3 length: 14 residues. CDR3 loop: CASSPDIGNTEAFF. DNA for the CDR3: TGCGCCAGCAGTCCGGACATTGGGAACACTGAAGCTTTCTTT.

This chain uses TRBV11-2 with TRBJ2-2; 7 bases are shared with TRBD1. The V gene end was trimmed by 4 bases and the J gene end by 12 bases; junction bases not matched to a gene: 8. Germline V CDR1 and CDR2: SGHAT, FQNNGV. The CDR3 covers 13 residues. CDR3 region: CASSSDRARQLFF. The CDR3 bases are TGTGCCAGCAGCTCCGACAGGGCCCGGCAGCTGTTTTTT.

The chain's CDR3 is CASSLARTGNLNTEAFF. DNA for the CDR3: TGTGCCAGCAGCTTAGCCAGGACAGGGAACCTAAACACTGAAGCTTTCTTT. The gene calls are TRBV7-9 and TRBJ1-1; TRBD1 aligns across 8 bases. This CDR3 has 17 residues. The J segment lost 2 bases and the V segment lost 0 bases, leaving 8 bases of the junction unmatched. CDR1 SEHNR and CDR2 FQNEAQ come from the germline V gene (reference sequence).

The V call is TRBV18, the J call TRBJ2-7; a possible D gene is TRBD2 (6 bases). Per germline, CDR1 KGHSH and CDR2 LQKENI. The CDR3 is 14 residues long. The ends were cut back, 4 bases at V and 4 bases at J, with 14 bases in the middle. This CDR3 is CASSLGGVLYEQYF. Here the CDR3 DNA reads TGTGCCAGCTCACTAGGCGGGGTGTTGTACGAGCAGTACTTC.

The chain is built from TRBV6-1 and TRBJ1-2; unclear D gene. V gave up 2 bases and J gave up 0 bases, with 10 bases separating them. Per the germline V gene, CDR1 is MNHNS and CDR2 is SASEGT. The CDR3 has 15 amino acids. CDR3: CASSERPQANYGYTF. In nucleotides, the CDR3 is TGTGCCAGCAGTGAACGGCCCCAAGCTAACTATGGCTACACCTTC.

The chain links TRBV19 to TRBJ1-2, with D possibly being TRBD1 (6 bases). CDR3 size: 13 residues. Germline V lookup: CDR1 LNHDA, CDR2 SQIVND (reference sequence). The ends were cut back, 7 bases at V and 5 bases at J, with 14 bases in the middle. The CDR3 DNA follows: TGTGCCAGTAACTCTGGACAGCAGTATGGCTACACCTTC. Its protein product is CASNSGQQYGYTF.

The gene calls are TRBV2 and TRBJ1-1; D is ambiguous. Germline assignment: CDR1 SNHLY and CDR2 FYNNEI. The CDR3 extends over 13 amino acids. V lost 2 bases to trimming and J lost 5 bases, with 9 bases between them. Here the CDR3 DNA reads TGTGCCAGCAGTGAACTCGAAGGTACTGAAGCTTTCTTT. This gives the protein CASSELEGTEAFF.

The chain couples TRBV7-9 to TRBJ2-4; the match to TRBD2 covers 7 bases. V lost 7 bases and J lost 1; bases outside the gene matches: 10. Germline lookup yields CDR1 SEHNR and CDR2 FQNEAQ (reference sequence). There are 16 residues in the CDR3. CDR3 in amino acids: CASNRGLAEAKNIQYF. The DNA for the CDR3 is TGTGCCAGCAACCGAGGGCTAGCGGAGGCCAAAAACATTCAGTACTTC.

The chain combines TRBV5-1 with TRBJ2-3, with TRBD1 as a possible D gene (5 bases). Trimming took 0 bases from V and 2 from J, leaving 10 bases between them. Per germline, CDR1 SGHRS and CDR2 YFSETQ. The CDR3 contains 15 residues. The CDR3 DNA follows: TGCGCCAGCAGCTTGGGGACATTCCCCACAGATACGCAGTATTTT. This sequence encodes CASSLGTFPTDTQYF. Based on the CDR3 plus reference TRBV5-1 and TRBJ2-3, the full variable domain is KAGVTQTPRYLIKTRGQQVTLSCSPISGHRSVSWYQQTPGQGLQFLFEYFSETQRNKGNFPGRFSGRQFSNSRSEMNVSTLELGDSALYLCASSLGTFPTDTQYFGPGTRLTVL.

V usage is TRBV5-5 and J usage is TRBJ2-1; no firm D call. The V and J ends lost 0 bases and 6 bases respectively, with 10 bases between them. The germline V gene has CDR1 SGHKS and CDR2 YYEKEE (reference sequence). The CDR3 contains 14 residues. CDR3 protein: CASSLGLAGNEQFF. In DNA form, the CDR3 reads TGTGCCAGCAGCTTGGGATTAGCAGGCAATGAGCAGTTCTTC.

This rearrangement joins TRBV11-3 to TRBJ2-1, with D maybe TRBD2 (6 bases). From germline, CDR1 is SGHNT and CDR2 YENEEA. CDR3 length: 13 amino acids. Between the trimmed V and J ends, which lost 5 bases and 4 bases, there was a span of 9 bases. CDR3 coding DNA: TGTGCCAGCAGCCCTCGGGGGTACAATGAGCAGTTCTTC. Protein: CASSPRGYNEQFF.

V gene TRBV30 combines with J gene TRBJ2-7, with D possibly being TRBD2 (6 bases). V was clipped by 6 bases and J by 0 bases, with 15 bases between them. CDR3 length equals 14 residues. Per germline, CDR1 GTSNPN and CDR2 SVGIG (reference sequence). The CDR3 DNA is TGTGCCTGTACGCGGGGAGCCGACTCCTACGAGCAGTACTTC. Protein: CACTRGADSYEQYF.

V usage is TRBV20-1 and J usage is TRBJ2-7; TRBD2 is a possible D gene (5 bases). Germline V gene sequence: CDR1 DFQATT, CDR2 SNEGSKA (reference sequence). This CDR3 contains 10 residues. CDR3 coding DNA: TGCAGACCTGCCGGGGACGAGCAGTACTTC. Translation gives CRPAGDEQYF.

The chain carries TRBV6-1 and TRBJ1-2; D unclear. With 2 bases removed from V and 4 bases from J, the gap between germline ends came to 14 bases. This CDR3 contains 15 residues. Germline V CDR1 and CDR2: MNHNS, SASEGT. CDR3 sequence (DNA): TGTGCCAGCAGTGAACTTCCAGCCACAGCCTATGGCTACACCTTC. It codes for CASSELPATAYGYTF.

V and J are TRBV18 and TRBJ2-1, with D perhaps TRBD1 (6 bases). In germline, CDR1 is KGHSH, CDR2 LQKENI. V gave up 6 bases and J gave up 7 bases, with 16 bases separating them. The CDR3 is 14 amino acids. CDR3 loop: CASSVGAGENEQFF. The CDR3 DNA is TGTGCCAGCTCCGTTGGGGCAGGGGAAAATGAGCAGTTCTTC.

The gene calls are TRBV7-9 and TRBJ1-6; perhaps TRBD1 as D (6 bases). Trimming took off 7 bases at V and 7 bases at J, with 14 bases between the two ends. In germline, CDR1 is SEHNR, CDR2 FQNEAQ (reference sequence). The CDR3 has 14 residues. In nucleotides, the CDR3 is TGTGCCAGCACCCTCGGACAGCTCAATTCACCCCTCCACTTT. Translating gives CASTLGQLNSPLHF.

This clone appeared once. CDR3 protein: CALSREGPVEYEQYF. CDR3 bases: TGTGCCCTAAGCCGGGAGGGCCCTGTTGAGTACGAGCAGTACTTC. V usage is TRBV30 and J usage is TRBJ2-7; TRBD2 matches 8 bases. Trimming took 8 bases from V and 4 from J; bases not matched to a gene: 16. Germline V gene lookup returns CDR1 GTSNPN and CDR2 SVGIG (reference sequence). The CDR3 is 15 residues long.

The chain joins TRBV9 to TRBJ1-2; a possible D gene is TRBD1 (6 bases). Germline CDR1 reads SGDLS; CDR2 reads YYNGEE. The length of the CDR3 is 15 residues. Trimming removed 4 bases at V and 4 bases at J, with 17 bases between. The CDR3 DNA reads as TGTGCCAGCAGCCGAGTCCCGGGGGGGCCCTATGGCTACACCTTC. It yields the protein CASSRVPGGPYGYTF.

The chain has TRBV6-6 and TRBJ1-5; D gene uncertain. Trimming removed 6 bases at V and 4 bases at J, with 4 bases between. The CDR3 extends over 11 amino acids. The germline gives CDR1 MNHNY, CDR2 SVGAGI (reference sequence). Here the CDR3 reads CASSFNQPQHF. In DNA, the CDR3 is TGTGCCAGCAGCTTTAATCAGCCCCAGCATTTT.